This T cell receptor beta chain came from a study of vaccination effects on CD4 cells after COVID-19. Profiled with immunoSEQ multiplex PCR; TCRdb holds only in-frame clones, not every one. The top ten clones hold about 9.1% of a sample with 20,000 to 25,000 clones, approximately 76% of them seen once. In regard to this clone: The antigen is unknown.

Sequencing in the ViraFEST assay came after antigen-specific CD4+ T cells had been expanded with viral peptide pools, which were used to stimulate PBMC. Having been cultured for roughly 11 days, the cells underwent CD4+ T cell isolation. As their vaccination, participants received two doses of either BNT162b2 or mRNA-1273. Absence of prior SARS-CoV-2 infection characterized the vaccine recipients, who showed negative nucleocapsid antibodies. Both day 3 and day 7 saw half the medium replaced with IL-2 medium. CDR1 is MDHEN and CDR2 is SYDVKM in the germline V gene. V trimming: 3 bases; J trimming: 5 bases; junction bases outside the gene matches: 3. The CDR3 runs to 15 residues.

Sequences were derived from CD4+ T cells from PBMCs cultured with HCoV-229E spike peptides, sampled after COVID-19 vaccination. The clonotype was recovered from a human donor who received a COVID-19 vaccine. The chain recombines TRBV28 with TRBJ2-3, with 12 bases lining up with TRBD2. The CDR3 nucleotides are TGTGCCAGCAGTTTGCTAGCGGGGGGGCAAGATACGCAGTATTTT. Its translation is CASSLLAGGQDTQYF. The full variable domain, completed using reference TRBV28 and TRBJ2-3, is DVKVTQSSRYLVKRTGEKVFLECVQDMDHENMFWYRQDPGLGLRLIYFSYDVKMKEKGDIPEGYSVSREKKERFSLILESASTNQTSMYLCASSLLAGGQDTQYFGPGTRLTVL.